This is a list of T cell receptor beta chains from one sample in a study of CD8 T cells in Susac syndrome. One entry per CDR3 protein, called by TCRdb with MiXCR from the immunoSEQ multiplex PCR reads. The table lists 100,000 to 150,000 distinct CDR3 sequences, about 95% of them singletons. Sequencing input: CD4+ T cells from PBMCs. These TCRs come from a human donor in good health. The CDR3 runs from the conserved cysteine through the conserved F or W. The order of the fields is J gene, D gene, V gene, clone size, CDR3 DNA, CDR3 protein. A D gene is named only where the DNA matches it firmly. Clone sizes are given selectively: once, few, many, or a class where the clone is expanded.

>TRBJ2-1|TRBD2|TRBV5-1|.
TGCGCCAGCCAGCGGTTCCTAGCGGGAGCCTACAATGAGCAGTTCTTC
CASQRFLAGAYNEQFF
>TRBJ2-7|TRBD2|TRBV27|.
TGTGCCAGCAAACGGTCACTAGCGACCCAAAAGGGCCTTTACGAGCAGTACTTC
CASKRSLATQKGLYEQYF
>TRBJ1-2|.|TRBV28|.
TGTGCCAGCAGTTCTCCCTCCAACTATGGCTACACCTTC
CASSSPSNYGYTF
>TRBJ2-7|.|TRBV5-1|.
TGCGCCAGCTCAGGAGGGATCGCCGAGCAGTACTTC
CASSGGIAEQYF
>TRBJ2-1|TRBD2|TRBV14|.
TGTGCCAGCAGCCGGGGACTAGGTCATGAGCAGTTCTTC
CASSRGLGHEQFF
>TRBJ1-1|.|TRBV4-2|.
TGTGCCAGCAGCCAAGAATCTGGCGCTGAAGCTTTCTTT
CASSQESGAEAFF
>TRBJ1-1|.|TRBV19|.
TGTGCCAGTAGTGGGACCTCTCTTGGTGAAGCTTTCTTT
CASSGTSLGEAFF
>TRBJ2-1|TRBD2|TRBV7-2|.
TGTGCCAGCAGCTTAGGACTAGCGGGAGTTTATGAGCAGTTCTTC
CASSLGLAGVYEQFF
>TRBJ1-2|TRBD1|TRBV29-1|.
TGCAGCGTTAATGAGGGGGCCTATCCTAACTATGGCTACACCTTC
CSVNEGAYPNYGYTF
>TRBJ2-7|.|TRBV5-1|.
TGCGCCAGCAGCTTTGAGGGGAAAGCCTACGAGCAGTACTTC
CASSFEGKAYEQYF
>TRBJ2-7|TRBD1|TRBV5-1|once
TGCGCCAGCAGCGACGCCGGGACAGCCCTAACCTACGAGCAGTACTTC
CASSDAGTALTYEQYF